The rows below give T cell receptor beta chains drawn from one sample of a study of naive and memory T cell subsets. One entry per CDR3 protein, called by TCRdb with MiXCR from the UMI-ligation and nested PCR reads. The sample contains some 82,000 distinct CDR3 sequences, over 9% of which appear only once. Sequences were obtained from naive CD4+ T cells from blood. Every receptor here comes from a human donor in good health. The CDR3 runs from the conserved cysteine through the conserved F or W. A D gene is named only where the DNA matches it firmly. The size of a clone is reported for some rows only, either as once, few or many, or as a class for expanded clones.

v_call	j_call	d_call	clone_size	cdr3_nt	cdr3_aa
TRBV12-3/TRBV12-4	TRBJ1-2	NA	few	TGTGCCAGCAGTGGGAACGGGGTCGGAGGTGGCTACACCTTC	CASSGNGVGGGYTF
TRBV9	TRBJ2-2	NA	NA	TGTGCCAGCAGCGTAACTAGTTGGGGCCCCGGGGAGCTGTTTTTT	CASSVTSWGPGELFF
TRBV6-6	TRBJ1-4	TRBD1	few	TGTGCCAGCAGTCTCCTGGCCGGGACAGGGGATGAAAAACTGTTTTTT	CASSLLAGTGDEKLFF
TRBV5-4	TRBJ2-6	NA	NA	TGTGCCAGCAGCCAGAAGGGGTACTCCTCTGGGGCCAACGTACTGACTTTC	CASSQKGYSSGANVLTF
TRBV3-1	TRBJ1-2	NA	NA	TGTGCCAGCAGCCAAGAACTGGTGAACTATGGCTACACCTTC	CASSQELVNYGYTF
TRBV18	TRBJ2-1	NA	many	TGTGCCAGCTCCCTCGACTCTGCCCCCACGAATGAGCAGTTCTTC	CASSLDSAPTNEQFF
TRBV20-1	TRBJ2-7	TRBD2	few	TGCAGTGCCCGGACTAGCGGGCGTAGCTCCTACGAGCAGTACTTC	CSARTSGRSSYEQYF
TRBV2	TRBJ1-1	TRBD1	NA	TGTGCCAGCACTGCAGGACAGGGAGACACTGAAGCTTTCTTT	CASTAGQGDTEAFF
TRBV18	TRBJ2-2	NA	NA	TGTGCCAGCTCACCGCAGGAGAACACCGGGGAGCTGTTTTTT	CASSPQENTGELFF
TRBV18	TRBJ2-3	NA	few	TGTGCCAGCTCACCAGTTCGCAATGCAGATACGCAGTATTTT	CASSPVRNADTQYF
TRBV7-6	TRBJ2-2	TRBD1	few	TGTGCCAGCAGCTTGGGACAGGGCCATTTAACCGGGGAGCTGTTTTTT	CASSLGQGHLTGELFF
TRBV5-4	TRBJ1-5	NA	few	TGTGCCAGCACCGAAAACCCAGGGTTCAATCAGCCCCAGCATTTT	CASTENPGFNQPQHF
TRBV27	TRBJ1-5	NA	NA	TGTGCCAGCAGTCCCCAGGCGGGGTTAGTACAGCCCCAGCATTTT	CASSPQAGLVQPQHF
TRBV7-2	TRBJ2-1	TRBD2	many	TGTGCCAGCAGCTTAGACGGGACTAGTTTTGCCTATGAGCAGTTCTTC	CASSLDGTSFAYEQFF
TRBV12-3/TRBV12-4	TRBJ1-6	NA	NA	TGTGCCAGCAGTTTGGAACAGATAAATTCACCCCTCCACTTT	CASSLEQINSPLHF
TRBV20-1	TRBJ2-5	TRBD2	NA	TGCAGTGCTAGGCGACCCGAACCTGGACTAGCGGGAGGGACTCCCCAAGAGACCCAGTACTTC	CSARRPEPGLAGGTPQETQYF
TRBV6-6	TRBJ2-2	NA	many	TGTGCCAGCGTCAAAGGAGGAGCGGTGAACACCGGGGAGCTGTTTTTT	CASVKGGAVNTGELFF
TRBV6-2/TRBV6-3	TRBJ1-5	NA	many	TGTGCCAGCAGCCAGGGTCAGCCCCAGCATTTT	CASSQGQPQHF
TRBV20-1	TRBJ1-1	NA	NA	TGCAGTGCTCCTTGGACGGCCCGTACTAACACTGAAGCTTTCTTT	CSAPWTARTNTEAFF
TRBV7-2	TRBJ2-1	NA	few	TGTGCCAGCAGAACAAAACAAGGGACACTTGAGCAGTTCTTC	CASRTKQGTLEQFF
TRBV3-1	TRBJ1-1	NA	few	TGTGCCAGCAGCCAAGTGGCCGGGACGTCCACCCAGGGGACTGAAGCTTTCTTT	CASSQVAGTSTQGTEAFF
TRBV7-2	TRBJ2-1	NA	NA	TGTGCCAGCAGCACCCGGGCCTTCAATGAGCAGTTCTTC	CASSTRAFNEQFF
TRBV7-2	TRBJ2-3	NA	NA	TGTGCCAGCAGCCGCGTGGCAGGCTTAGATACGCAGTATTTT	CASSRVAGLDTQYF
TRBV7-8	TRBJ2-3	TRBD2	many	TGTGCCAGCAGCTTAGTGGGGGGGAACACAGATACGCAGTATTTT	CASSLVGGNTDTQYF
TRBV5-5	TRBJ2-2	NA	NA	TGTGCCAGCAGCACGGTTACCGGGGAGCTGTTTTTT	CASSTVTGELFF
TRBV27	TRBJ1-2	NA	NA	TGTGCCAGCAGTGGAAGAGGAGGGGGGTCCTATGGCTACACCTTC	CASSGRGGGSYGYTF
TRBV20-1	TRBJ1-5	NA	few	TGCAGTGCTAGCTCGAGCAGGGCACAGCCCCAGCATTTT	CSASSSRAQPQHF
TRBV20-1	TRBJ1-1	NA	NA	TGCAGTGCTATTTGGGGGCCTGAAGCTTTCTTT	CSAIWGPEAFF
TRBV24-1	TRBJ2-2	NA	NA	TGTGCCACCAGTGATTTACAGGGGACGGGGGCCGGGGAGCTGTTTTTT	CATSDLQGTGAGELFF
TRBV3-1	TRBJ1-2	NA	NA	TGTGCCAGCAGCCAAGAGGTAATCGGGGACTATGGCTACACCTTC	CASSQEVIGDYGYTF
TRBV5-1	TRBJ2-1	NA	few	TGCGCCAGCAGTTCCGGTCGGAGCCGAGACAATGAGCAGTTCTTC	CASSSGRSRDNEQFF
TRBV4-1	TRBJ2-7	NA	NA	TGCGCCAGCAGCCAAGTTGGACAGCCCTACGAGCAGTACTTC	CASSQVGQPYEQYF
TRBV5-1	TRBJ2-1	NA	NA	TGCGCCAGCAGCCCCGGCCCAGTAGAGGAGCAGTTCTTC	CASSPGPVEEQFF
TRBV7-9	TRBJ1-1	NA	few	TGTGCCAGCAGTTATACTCCGGGGAACACTGAAGCTTTCTTT	CASSYTPGNTEAFF
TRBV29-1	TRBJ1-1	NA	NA	TGTAGCGTTGATACGCTCGACAGAGCAGGTACTGAAGCTTTCTTT	CSVDTLDRAGTEAFF
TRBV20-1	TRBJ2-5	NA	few	TGCAGTGCTAGAGATACGGGACTGCCCCAGTACTTC	CSARDTGLPQYF
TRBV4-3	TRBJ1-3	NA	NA	TGCGCCAGCAGCGGATTCAGCGGAAACACCATATATTTT	CASSGFSGNTIYF
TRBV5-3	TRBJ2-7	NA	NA	TGTGCCAGAAGCTCGGACAGAACCTACGAGCAGTACTTC	CARSSDRTYEQYF
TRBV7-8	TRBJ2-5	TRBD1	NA	TGTGCCAGCAGCTTAGTTCCGGGACAGAGCAAAGAGACCCAGTACTTC	CASSLVPGQSKETQYF
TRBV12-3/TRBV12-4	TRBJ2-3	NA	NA	TGTGCCAGCAGGCAACTGGATACGCAGTATTTT	CASRQLDTQYF
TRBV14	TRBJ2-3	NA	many	TGTGCCAGCAGCCAAGAGTACGGTGGCACAGATACGCAGTATTTT	CASSQEYGGTDTQYF
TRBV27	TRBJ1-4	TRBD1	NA	TGTGCCAGCAGCCAGTCCTGGACAGGGCGGGAAAAACTGTTTTTT	CASSQSWTGREKLFF
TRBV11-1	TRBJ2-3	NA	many	TGTGCCAGCAGCTTAGGGGGACGAGTGGACGTCACAGATACGCAGTATTTT	CASSLGGRVDVTDTQYF
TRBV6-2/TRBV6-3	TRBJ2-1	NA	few	TGTGCCAGCAGTTACTCGACGTCACTTCCTAGGTACAATGAGCAGTTCTTC	CASSYSTSLPRYNEQFF
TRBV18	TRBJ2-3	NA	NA	TGTGCCAGCTCACCAGTCGTTGAGAGACATCGTCGCACAGATACGCAGTATTTT	CASSPVVERHRRTDTQYF
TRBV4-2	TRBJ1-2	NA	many	TGTGCCAGCAGCCAAGATTGGGGGGCGCATAGCGGCTACACCTTC	CASSQDWGAHSGYTF
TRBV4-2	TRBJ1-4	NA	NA	TGTGCCAGCAGCCAAGAGATTATAGGAGGGACAACTAATGAAAAACTGTTTTTT	CASSQEIIGGTTNEKLFF
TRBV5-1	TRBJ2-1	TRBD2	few	TGCGCCAGCAGCCGCGCCCTTGGGACTAGAGACAATGAGCAGTTCTTC	CASSRALGTRDNEQFF
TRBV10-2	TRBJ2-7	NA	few	TGCGCCAGTACTGGACGAGGAACCTACGAGCAGTACTTC	CASTGRGTYEQYF
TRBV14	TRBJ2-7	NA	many	TGTGCCAGCAGTCTACGACTAGGTGACTACGAGCAGTACTTC	CASSLRLGDYEQYF
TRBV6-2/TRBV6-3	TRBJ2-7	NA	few	TGTGCCAGCAGCCATTACTACGAGCAGTACTTC	CASSHYYEQYF
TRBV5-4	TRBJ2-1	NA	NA	TGTGCCAGCAGCCACCTTAACAGGGAGCGCAATGAGCAGTTCTTC	CASSHLNRERNEQFF